These 16 T cell receptor beta chains originate from one sample sequenced in a study of sequential checkpoint blockade in melanoma. Treatment specified: randomized to nivolumab then ipilimumab (arm A) or the reverse (arm B). The assay was immunoSEQ multiplex PCR, and TCRdb's table has in-frame clones only and misses some. The sample carries approximately 19,000 clones, approximately 27% recorded once. The sample was tumor tissue (inferred from file names), taken from a patient given nivolumab and ipilimumab in sequence. The receptors stem from a human donor with melanoma.

This clone was observed a handful of times. The chain joins TRBV11-3 to TRBJ2-3, with D possibly being TRBD2 (6 bases). V was clipped by 5 bases and J by 0 bases, with 12 bases between them. The CDR3 consists of 15 residues. Germline CDR1 and CDR2: SGHNT and YENEEA. CDR3 residues: CASSRISGSTDTQYF. The CDR3 DNA reads as TGTGCCAGCAGCCGGATAAGCGGGAGCACAGATACGCAGTATTTT.

The gene calls are TRBV5-1 and TRBJ2-2, with 8 positions matching TRBD1. The CDR3 has 16 amino acids. Germline CDR1 SGHRS, CDR2 YFSETQ. V gave up 2 bases and J gave up 4 bases; unmatched junction bases: 7. This CDR3 is CASSFAGTGTTGELFF. As DNA, the CDR3 is TGCGCCAGCAGCTTCGCCGGGACAGGTACCACCGGGGAGCTGTTTTTT.

The V gene is TRBV6-8, the J gene TRBJ2-7; 8 nucleotides match TRBD1. Germline trimming cut 6 bases from V and 4 bases from J; bases unmatched to any gene: 8. The germline gives CDR1 MNHGY, CDR2 SAAAGT. This CDR3 region has 14 residues. The CDR3 is CASSTGTGAYEQYF. The CDR3 nucleotides read TGTGCCAGCAGCACCGGGACAGGAGCTTACGAGCAGTACTTC.

This clone came up a few times. The chain couples TRBV6-7 to TRBJ2-5; possibly TRBD1 for D (5 bases). TRBV6-7 is reported as an ORF; its role is uncertain. Trimming took off 10 bases at V and 5 bases at J, with 17 bases between the two ends. The CDR3 sequence is 13 residues long. In nucleotides, the CDR3 is TGTGCCACCGTGCTTTGGGGCTGGGAGACCCAGTACTTC. It specifies CATVLWGWETQYF.

Ten or more counts support this clone. The rearrangement joins TRBV11-3 to TRBJ2-7, with TRBD2 matching over 12 bases. CDR3 length equals 16 residues. Germline values: CDR1 SGHNT, CDR2 YENEEA. The trim removed 0 bases at V and 6 bases at J, leaving 6 bases unmatched. CDR3 protein: CASSLESPGLAGEQYF. The CDR3 region has the DNA TGTGCCAGCAGCTTAGAATCCCCGGGACTAGCGGGCGAGCAGTACTTC. Supplemented by reference TRBV11-3 and TRBJ2-7, the full variable domain reads EAGVVQSPRYKIIEKKQPVAFWCNPISGHNTLYWYLQNLGQGPELLIRYENEEAVDDSQLPKDRFSAERLKGVDSTLKIQPAELGDSAVYLCASSLESPGLAGEQYFGPGTRLTVT.

CDR3 coding DNA: TGTGCCACCAGCAGTGGCCGGGACAGGAGCTATGGCTACACCTTC. This gives the protein CATSSGRDRSYGYTF. V and J are TRBV15 and TRBJ1-2; 8 positions match TRBD1. V lost 3 bases, J lost 4 bases, and 7 bases stayed unmatched. Germline values: CDR1 LNHNV, CDR2 YYDKDF (reference sequence). The CDR3 covers 15 residues.

This clone was detected a few times. The chain carries TRBV7-5 and TRBJ2-3. TRBV7-5 is described as a pseudogene. The CDR3 runs 19 residues. The CDR3 spells CASSRRWGFTATLTDTQYF. As DNA, the CDR3 is TGTGCCAGCAGTCGAAGGTGGGGGTTTACAGCAACCCTCACAGATACGCAGTATTTT.

This clone was seen more than once but under ten times. The rearrangement links TRBV19 to TRBJ2-7; a weak D match, TRBD1 (6 bases). V was cut by 6 bases and J by 7 bases, with 16 bases left in between. Germline V gene lookup returns CDR1 LNHDA and CDR2 SQIVND (reference sequence). CDR3 size: 13 residues. This CDR3 reads CASRGTYQGEQYF. The CDR3 nucleotides read TGTGCCAGTAGGGGGACCTACCAGGGGGAGCAGTACTTC.

This clone was seen a few times. The chain recombines TRBV9 with TRBJ2-1, with 10 bases that match TRBD2. Germline assignment: CDR1 SGDLS and CDR2 YYNGEE. This CDR3 has 15 residues. With V trimmed by 5 bases and J by 9 bases, 11 bases remained unmatched. CDR3 nucleotides: TGTGCCAGCAGTGGAGCGGGAGGGATTTTGGGTGAGCAGTTCTTC. As protein: CASSGAGGILGEQFF.

The V and J genes are TRBV14 and TRBJ2-3; 8 bases fit TRBD1. This CDR3 is built from 15 residues. Trimming took 0 bases from V and 2 from J; bases not matched to a gene: 1. CDR1 is SGHDN and CDR2 is FVKESK in the germline V gene. The DNA for the CDR3 is TGTGCCAGCAGCCAAGATCAGGGGGCCACAGATACGCAGTATTTT. Encoded protein: CASSQDQGATDTQYF.

The rearrangement links TRBV14 to TRBJ1-2; TRBD1 might be the D (6 bases). Germline V CDR1 and CDR2: SGHDN, FVKESK. V shed 5 bases and J shed 4 bases, with 8 bases lying between them. The CDR3 totals 12 residues. The CDR3 region has the DNA TGTGCCAGCAGCATACAGGGCTATGGCTACACCTTC. Residues: CASSIQGYGYTF.

This clone turned up a few times. The rearrangement uses TRBV6-8 and TRBJ2-5, with D unclear. The length of the CDR3 is 14 residues. Germline assignment: CDR1 MNHGY and CDR2 SAAAGT. Between the trimmed V and J ends, which lost 0 bases and 1 base, there was a span of 6 bases. CDR3 coding DNA: TGTGCCAGCAGTTACTCGAATATCCAAGAGACCCAGTACTTC. It yields the protein CASSYSNIQETQYF.

CDR3 in DNA: TGTGCCAGCAGCCGACGGGGATATAGCAATCAGCCCCAGCATTTT. Translated, it gives CASSRRGYSNQPQHF. The rearrangement links TRBV28 to TRBJ1-5, with unresolved D. Between the trimmed V and J ends, which lost 6 bases and 0 bases, there was a span of 12 bases. The CDR3 is 15 residues long. Germline CDR1 and CDR2: MDHEN and SYDVKM.

In its sample, this clone was seen a few times. V is TRBV9 and J is TRBJ1-2; D unresolved. This CDR3 region has 13 residues. Trimming took off 6 bases at V and 8 bases at J, with 17 bases between the two ends. Per the germline V gene, CDR1 is SGDLS and CDR2 is YYNGEE. CDR3 amino acids: CASNGNAEYGYTF. The DNA for the CDR3 is TGTGCCAGCAACGGTAACGCAGAGTACGGCTACACCTTC. Drawing the rest from reference TRBV9 and TRBJ1-2, the complete variable domain is DSGVTQTPKHLITATGQRVTLRCSPRSGDLSVYWYQQSLDQGLQFLIQYYNGEERAKGNILERFSAQQFPDLHSELNLSSLELGDSALYFCASNGNAEYGYTFGSGTRLTVV.

The table lists this clone with a few counts. The J gene is TRBJ2-7, the V gene TRBV6-9; no definite D call. CDR1 and CDR2 from the germline V gene are MNHGY and SVAAGI. The CDR3 is made up of 11 amino acids. The V end was cut by 4 bases, the J end by 4 bases, with 5 bases between. The CDR3 loop is CASSLGYEQYF. As DNA, the CDR3 is TGTGCCAGCAGTTTAGGATACGAGCAGTACTTC.

The chain has TRBV6-8 and TRBJ1-2, with D possibly TRBD1 on 6 matching bases. Germline V lookup: CDR1 MNHGY, CDR2 SAAAGT. Trimming cost V 5 bases and J 3 bases, with 28 bases left between them. The CDR3 extends over 19 amino acids. CDR3 in amino acids: CASSPSGTHLTLRDYGYTF. The CDR3 DNA reads TGTGCCAGCAGTCCAAGCGGGACACACCTAACCCTTAGAGACTATGGCTACACCTTC.